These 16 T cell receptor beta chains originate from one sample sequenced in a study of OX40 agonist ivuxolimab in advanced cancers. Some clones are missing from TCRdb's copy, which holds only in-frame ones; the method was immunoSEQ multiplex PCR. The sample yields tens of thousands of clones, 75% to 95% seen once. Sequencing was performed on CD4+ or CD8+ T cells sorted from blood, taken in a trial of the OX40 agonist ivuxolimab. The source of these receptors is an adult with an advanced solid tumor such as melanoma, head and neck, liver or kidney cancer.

Written as DNA, the CDR3 is TGCGCCAGCAGCTTGGGTGGACTAGCGGGAGCAGTATACGAGCAGTACTTC. The encoded protein is CASSLGGLAGAVYEQYF. The genes are TRBV5-1 and TRBJ2-5, with 13 bases that match TRBD2. The end of the DNA aligns better with TRBJ2-7, so the J call may be wrong. The CDR3 is 17 residues long. Germline CDR1 reads SGHRS; CDR2 reads YFSETQ.

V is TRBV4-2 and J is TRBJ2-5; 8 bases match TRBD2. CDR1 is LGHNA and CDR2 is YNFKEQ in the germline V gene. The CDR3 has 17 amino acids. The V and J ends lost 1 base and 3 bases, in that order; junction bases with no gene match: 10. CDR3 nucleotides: TGTGCCAGCAGCCAAGCTGATTCCGGGAGGGCCGAAGAGACCCAGTACTTC. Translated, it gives CASSQADSGRAEETQYF.

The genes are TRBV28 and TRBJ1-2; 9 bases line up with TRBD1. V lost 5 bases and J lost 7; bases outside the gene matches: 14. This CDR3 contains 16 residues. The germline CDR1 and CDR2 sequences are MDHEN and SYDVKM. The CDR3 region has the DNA TGTGCCAGCAGTGCATCGCCCGGGACAGGGCAAAGTGGCTACACCTTC. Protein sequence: CASSASPGTGQSGYTF.

CDR3 sequence reads: CASSHTSGLYNEQFF. For the CDR3, the DNA is TGTGCCAGCTCACATACTAGCGGCCTGTACAATGAGCAGTTCTTC. The V gene is TRBV18, the J gene TRBJ2-1, with 8 bases matching TRBD2. Germline V gives CDR1 KGHSH, CDR2 LQKENI. Unmatched junction bases numbered 6, after V lost 4 bases and J lost 4 bases. This CDR3 contains 15 residues.

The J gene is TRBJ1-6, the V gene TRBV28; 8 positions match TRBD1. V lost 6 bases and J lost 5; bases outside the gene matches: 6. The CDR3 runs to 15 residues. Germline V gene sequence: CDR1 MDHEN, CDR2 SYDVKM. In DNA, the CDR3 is TGTGCCAGCAGCCTAACAGGGGGTAATAATTCACCCCTCCACTTT. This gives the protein CASSLTGGNNSPLHF.

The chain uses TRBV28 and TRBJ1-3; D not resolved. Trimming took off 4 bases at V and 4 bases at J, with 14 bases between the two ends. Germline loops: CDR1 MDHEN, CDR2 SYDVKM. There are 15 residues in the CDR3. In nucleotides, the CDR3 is TGTGCCAGCAGTTCCCCAGGTGTAACCGGAAACACCATATATTTT. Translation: CASSSPGVTGNTIYF.

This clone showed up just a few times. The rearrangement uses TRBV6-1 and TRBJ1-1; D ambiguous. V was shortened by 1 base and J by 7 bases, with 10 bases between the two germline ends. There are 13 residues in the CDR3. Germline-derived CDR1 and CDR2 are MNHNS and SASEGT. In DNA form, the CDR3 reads TGTGCCAGCAGTGAAGGGAGACGGGATGAAGCTTTCTTT. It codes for CASSEGRRDEAFF.

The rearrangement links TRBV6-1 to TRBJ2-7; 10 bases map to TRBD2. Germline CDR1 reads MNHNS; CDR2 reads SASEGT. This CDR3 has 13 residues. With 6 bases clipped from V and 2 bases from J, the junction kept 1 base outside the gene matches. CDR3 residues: CASSTSGTYEQYF. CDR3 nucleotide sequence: TGTGCCAGCAGCACTAGCGGGACCTACGAGCAGTACTTC.

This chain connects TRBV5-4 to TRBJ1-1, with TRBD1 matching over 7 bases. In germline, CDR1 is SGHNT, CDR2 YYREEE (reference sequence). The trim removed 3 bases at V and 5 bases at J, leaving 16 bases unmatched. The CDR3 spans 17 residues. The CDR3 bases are TGTGCCAGCAGCTCAGGACAGGTTCGAGGGGAACGGACTGAAGCTTTCTTT. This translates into CASSSGQVRGERTEAFF.

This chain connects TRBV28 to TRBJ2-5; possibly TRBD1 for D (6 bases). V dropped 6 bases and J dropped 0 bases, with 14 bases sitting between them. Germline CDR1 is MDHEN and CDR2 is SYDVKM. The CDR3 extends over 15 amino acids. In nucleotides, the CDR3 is TGTGCCAGCAGGGACGGACAGACGTACCAAGAGACCCAGTACTTC. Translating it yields CASRDGQTYQETQYF.

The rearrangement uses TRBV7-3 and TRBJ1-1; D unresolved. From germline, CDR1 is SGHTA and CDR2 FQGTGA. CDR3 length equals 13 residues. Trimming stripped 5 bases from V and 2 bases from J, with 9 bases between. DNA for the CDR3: TGTGCCAGCAGCACCTCTAGAAACACTGAAGCTTTCTTT. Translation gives CASSTSRNTEAFF.

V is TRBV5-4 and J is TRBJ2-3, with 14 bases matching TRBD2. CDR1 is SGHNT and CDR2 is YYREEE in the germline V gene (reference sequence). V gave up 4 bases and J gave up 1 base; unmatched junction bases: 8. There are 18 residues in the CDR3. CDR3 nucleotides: TGTGCCAGCAGCACTGGACTAGCGGGAGGAACTGGCACAGATACGCAGTATTTT. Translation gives CASSTGLAGGTGTDTQYF.

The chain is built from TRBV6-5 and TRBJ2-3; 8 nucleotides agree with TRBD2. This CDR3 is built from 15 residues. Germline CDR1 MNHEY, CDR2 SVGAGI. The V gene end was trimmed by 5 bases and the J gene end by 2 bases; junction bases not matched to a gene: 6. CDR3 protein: CASSTGGPVTDTQYF. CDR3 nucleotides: TGTGCCAGCAGTACGGGAGGGCCAGTCACAGATACGCAGTATTTT.

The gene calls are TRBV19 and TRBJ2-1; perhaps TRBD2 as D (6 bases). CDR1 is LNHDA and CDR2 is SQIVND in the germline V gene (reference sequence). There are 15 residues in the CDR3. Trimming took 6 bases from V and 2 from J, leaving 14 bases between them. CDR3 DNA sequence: TGTGCCAGTAGCCTTTACGGGGGACCCTACAATGAGCAGTTCTTC. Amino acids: CASSLYGGPYNEQFF.

CDR3 DNA sequence: TGCGCCAGCAGCTCATTTACGAACACTGAAGCTTTCTTT. Translation gives CASSSFTNTEAFF. The chain couples TRBV5-1 to TRBJ1-1; D unresolved. CDR3 length: 13 amino acids. From germline, CDR1 is SGHRS and CDR2 YFSETQ. Between the trimmed V and J ends, which lost 3 bases and 1 base, there was a span of 7 bases.

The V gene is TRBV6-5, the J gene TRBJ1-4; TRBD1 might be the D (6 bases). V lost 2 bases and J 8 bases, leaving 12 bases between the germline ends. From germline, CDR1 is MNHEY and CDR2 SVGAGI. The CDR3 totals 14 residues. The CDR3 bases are TGTGCCAGCAGTTACATGGGGGCGAGAGAAAAACTGTTTTTT. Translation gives CASSYMGAREKLFF.